Listed below are T cell receptor beta chains from one sample, sequenced in a study of T cell changes during pregnancy in multiple sclerosis. Profiled with immunoSEQ multiplex PCR; TCRdb holds only in-frame clones, not every one. Counted here are 58,000 or so clones, less than 95% occurring once; the ten biggest clones make up around 2.3%. The material sequenced was peripheral blood, taken in the first trimester of pregnancy. These receptor sequences come from a female donor in good health, enrolled as a control in a pregnancy study. CDR3s include the opening cysteine and the closing phenylalanine or tryptophan. The D gene is left open where the match is weak. Some rows mark clone size as missing; the rest say once, few, many or name a class of expanded clone.

V	D	J	size	DNA	CDR3
TRBV28	NA	TRBJ1-4	NA	TGTGCCAGCAGTTCCCCCGAGACAGGATGGAATGAAAAACTGTTTTTT	CASSSPETGWNEKLFF
TRBV29-1	NA	TRBJ2-1	NA	TGCAGCGTCGAAACTAGTAATGAGCAGTTCTTC	CSVETSNEQFF
TRBV18	NA	TRBJ1-1	NA	TGTGCCAGCTCACCACCTGAGGGTGCGGTGTGGACTGAAGCTTTCTTT	CASSPPEGAVWTEAFF
TRBV28	TRBD2	TRBJ2-3	NA	TGTGCCAGCAGTTTGGAACTAGCGAACGCAGATACGCAGTATTTT	CASSLELANADTQYF
TRBV27	TRBD2	TRBJ2-1	NA	TGTGCCAGCAGTTTGTACAGCGGGGGTAATGAGCAGTTCTTC	CASSLYSGGNEQFF
TRBV6-1	NA	TRBJ1-5	NA	TGTGCCAGCAGTGAAGATGGGACTTTTAGCAATCAGCCCCAGCATTTT	CASSEDGTFSNQPQHF
TRBV6-6	NA	TRBJ1-5	NA	TGTGCCAGCACTCCGGCGGGGGGGGTGAGCAATCAGCCCCAGCATTTT	CASTPAGGVSNQPQHF
TRBV19	NA	TRBJ1-1	few	TGTGCCAGTAGTATAAGGGAGCACACTGAAGCTTTCTTT	CASSIREHTEAFF
TRBV18	NA	TRBJ1-5	NA	TGTGCCAGCTCACCACCTTCGGGGGGGGGCAATCAGCCCCAGCATTTT	CASSPPSGGGNQPQHF
TRBV6-5	NA	TRBJ1-2	NA	TGTGCCAGCAGTTATTCGACAGCAACCTATGGCTACACCTTC	CASSYSTATYGYTF
TRBV7-2	TRBD2	TRBJ2-5	NA	TGTGCCAGCAATCTCGTAGCGGGAGGGGGCGGGACCCAGTACTTC	CASNLVAGGGGTQYF
TRBV5-1	NA	TRBJ2-1	NA	TGCGCCAGCAGGTTGACTTTTTCGGCGGCAAGCTCCTACAATGAGCAGTTCTTC	CASRLTFSAASSYNEQFF
TRBV4-1	NA	TRBJ1-3	NA	TGCGCCAGCACGGGACACTTCATCCAAGGTGGAGGAAACACCATATATTTT	CASTGHFIQGGGNTIYF
TRBV19	TRBD2	TRBJ2-7	NA	TGTGCCAGTAGTATATCGGCAGCCAAAGCGGGAGAGCAGTACTTC	CASSISAAKAGEQYF
TRBV6-5	NA	TRBJ1-1	once	TGTGCCAGCAGACGACAAACGAACACTGAAGCTTTCTTT	CASRRQTNTEAFF
TRBV27	NA	TRBJ1-5	NA	TGTGCCAGCAGTTTTCAGGGGTATGGACAGCCCCAGCATTTT	CASSFQGYGQPQHF
TRBV28	TRBD1	TRBJ1-5	NA	TGTGCCACCAAAATTCCCGGGACAGTTAGCAATCAGCCCCAGCATTTT	CATKIPGTVSNQPQHF
TRBV19	NA	TRBJ2-7	NA	TGTGCCCCTAGGGGAAATCATTCCTACGAGCAGTACTTC	CAPRGNHSYEQYF
TRBV28	NA	TRBJ2-2	NA	TGTGCCAGCAATACGAGGCACCCCTCGGGCACCGGGGAGCTGTTTTTT	CASNTRHPSGTGELFF